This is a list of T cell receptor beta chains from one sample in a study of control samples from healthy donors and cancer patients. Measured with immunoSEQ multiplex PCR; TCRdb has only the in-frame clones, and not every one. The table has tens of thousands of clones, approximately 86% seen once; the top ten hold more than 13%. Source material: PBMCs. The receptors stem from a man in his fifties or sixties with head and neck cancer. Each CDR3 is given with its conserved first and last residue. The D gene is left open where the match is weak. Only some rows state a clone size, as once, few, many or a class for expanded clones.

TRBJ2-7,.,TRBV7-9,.,CASSRWDGSYEQYF,TGTGCCAGCAGCCGGTGGGACGGCTCCTACGAGCAGTACTTC
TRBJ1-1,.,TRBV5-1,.,CASSPGQNTEAFF,TGCGCCAGCAGCCCGGGGCAGAACACTGAAGCTTTCTTT
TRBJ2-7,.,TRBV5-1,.,CASSLGPSGPKAYEQYF,TGCGCCAGCAGCTTGGGTCCCTCGGGCCCTAAAGCCTACGAGCAGTACTTC
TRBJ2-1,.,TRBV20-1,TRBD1,CSASQGTTGGDEQFF,TGCAGTGCTAGTCAAGGGACGACAGGGGGCGATGAGCAGTTCTTC
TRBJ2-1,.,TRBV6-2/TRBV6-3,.,CASSSGNEQFF,TGTGCCAGCAGTTCAGGGAATGAGCAGTTCTTC
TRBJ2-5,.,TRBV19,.,CASSPTTVLFAQYF,TGTGCCAGTAGCCCAACGACAGTATTATTTGCCCAGTACTTC
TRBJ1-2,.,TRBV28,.,CASRLFGF,TGTGCCAGCAGGCTTTTTGGCTTC
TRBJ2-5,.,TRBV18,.,CASSPNHGGSTAQETQYF,TGTGCCAGCTCACCGAACCACGGCGGCTCGACAGCCCAAGAGACCCAGTACTTC
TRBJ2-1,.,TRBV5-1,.,CASSPDLVNGEQFF,TGCGCCAGCAGCCCGGACCTAGTTAACGGTGAGCAGTTCTTC
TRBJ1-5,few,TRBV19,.,CASSIRQSNQPQHF,TGTGCCAGTAGTATAAGGCAGAGCAATCAGCCCCAGCATTTT
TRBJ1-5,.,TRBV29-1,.,CSVSTGLLGQPQHF,TGCAGCGTATCGACAGGATTGCTTGGCCAGCCCCAGCATTTT
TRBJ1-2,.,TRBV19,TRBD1,CASTPTGGNGYTF,TGTGCCAGTACCCCGACAGGGGGCAACGGCTACACCTTC
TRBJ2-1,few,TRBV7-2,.,CASSLLTNSYNEQFF,TGTGCCAGCAGCTTACTTACTAACTCCTACAATGAGCAGTTCTTC
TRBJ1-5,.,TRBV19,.,CASSMGIGQPQHF,TGTGCCAGTAGTATGGGCATCGGACAGCCCCAGCATTTT
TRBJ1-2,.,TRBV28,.,CASSDYRDGYTF,TGTGCCAGCAGTGATTACAGGGACGGCTACACCTTC
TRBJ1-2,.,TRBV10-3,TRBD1,CAISLTGFDYGYTF,TGTGCCATCAGCCTGACAGGGTTCGACTATGGCTACACCTTC
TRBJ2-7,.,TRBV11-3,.,CASSFGRGSYEQYF,TGTGCCAGCAGCTTTGGACGCGGCTCCTACGAGCAGTACTTC
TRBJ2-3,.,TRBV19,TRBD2,CASSPKVSGEYTDTQYF,TGTGCCAGTAGTCCGAAAGTGAGCGGGGAATACACAGATACGCAGTATTTT
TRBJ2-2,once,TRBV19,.,CASSINGVLPDVRELFF,TGTGCCAGTAGTATCAATGGGGTTCTTCCCGACGTCCGGGAGCTGTTTTTT
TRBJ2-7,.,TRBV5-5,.,CASSPYGAATYEQYF,TGTGCCAGCAGCCCATATGGGGCAGCTACCTACGAGCAGTACTTC
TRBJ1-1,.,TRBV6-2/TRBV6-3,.,CASSYSVGGEAFF,TGTGCCAGCAGTTACTCGGTAGGGGGTGAAGCTTTCTTT
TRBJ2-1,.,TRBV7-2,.,CASSPDGTNEQFF,TGTGCCAGCAGCCCCGACGGGACGAATGAGCAGTTCTTC
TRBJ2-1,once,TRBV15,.,CATSVGGRGRVWVNEQFF,TGTGCCACCAGCGTCGGAGGTAGGGGCCGGGTATGGGTCAATGAGCAGTTCTTC
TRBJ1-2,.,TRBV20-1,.,CSASSRVEDYGYTF,TGCAGTGCTAGTTCTCGCGTTGAGGACTATGGCTACACCTTC
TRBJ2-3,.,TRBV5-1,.,CASSLWGLLSDTQYF,TGCGCCAGCAGCTTGTGGGGACTCCTGAGCGATACGCAGTATTTT
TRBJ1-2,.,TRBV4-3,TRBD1,CASSARGAERVGYTF,TGCGCCAGCAGCGCCAGGGGGGCAGAGCGCGTGGGCTACACCTTC
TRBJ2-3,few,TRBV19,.,CASSIRTGTDTQYF,TGTGCCAGTAGTATTCGGACAGGCACAGATACGCAGTATTTT
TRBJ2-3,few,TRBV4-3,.,CASSQAPPPVNTQYF,TGCGCCAGCAGCCAAGCCCCACCCCCGGTTAATACGCAGTATTTT
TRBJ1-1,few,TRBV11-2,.,CASSFSTGEAFF,TGTGCCAGCAGCTTTAGTACAGGTGAAGCTTTCTTT
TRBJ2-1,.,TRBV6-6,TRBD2,CASRPLAVGYNEQFF,TGTGCCAGCAGACCCCTAGCGGTTGGTTACAATGAGCAGTTCTTC
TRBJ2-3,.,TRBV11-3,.,CASSPPETDTQYF,TGTGCCAGCAGTCCTCCAGAGACAGATACGCAGTATTTT
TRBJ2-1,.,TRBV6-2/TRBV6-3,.,CASSYSKGAYNEQFF,TGTGCCAGCAGTTACTCGAAGGGTGCCTACAATGAGCAGTTCTTC
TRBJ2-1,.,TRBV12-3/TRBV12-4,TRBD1,CASRQGTNEQFF,TGTGCCAGCAGACAGGGGACAAATGAGCAGTTCTTC
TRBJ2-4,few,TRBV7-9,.,CASSSGGTAVKNIQYF,TGTGCCAGCAGCAGTGGGGGTACGGCAGTCAAAAACATTCAGTACTTC
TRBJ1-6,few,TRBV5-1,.,CASRDGGSGVSPLHF,TGCGCCAGCAGGGACGGGGGCTCTGGTGTTTCACCCCTCCACTTT
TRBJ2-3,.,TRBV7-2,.,CASSMRLGDTQYF,TGTGCCAGCAGCATGAGACTAGGGGATACGCAGTATTTT
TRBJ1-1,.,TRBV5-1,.,CASSLRTQNTEAFF,TGCGCCAGCAGCTTGAGGACACAGAACACTGAAGCCTTCTTT
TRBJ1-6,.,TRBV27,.,CASSLEGRYSPLHF,TGTGCCAGCAGTTTAGAGGGGAGGTATTCACCCCTCCACTTT
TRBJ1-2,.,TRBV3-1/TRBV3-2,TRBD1,CASSRGQATSGYTF,TGTGCCAGCAGCCGCGGACAGGCGACATCTGGCTACACCTTC
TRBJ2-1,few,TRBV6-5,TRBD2,CASIGGGSRFNEQFF,TGTGCCAGCATCGGAGGCGGGAGTAGGTTCAATGAGCAGTTCTTC
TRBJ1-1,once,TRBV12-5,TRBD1,CASGIMTGGRTEAFF,TGTGCTAGTGGTATTATGACAGGGGGCAGGACTGAAGCTTTCTTT
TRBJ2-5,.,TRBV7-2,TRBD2,CASSITSGGGGETQYF,TGTGCCAGCAGCATAACTAGCGGGGGGGGAGGAGAGACCCAGTACTTC
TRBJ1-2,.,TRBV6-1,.,CASSDGGTYGYTF,TGTGCCAGCAGTGATGGGGGGACATATGGCTACACCTTC
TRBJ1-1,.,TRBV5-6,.,CASSLPRRGGYTEAFF,TGTGCCAGCAGCCTCCCTCGGCGGGGGGGGTACACTGAAGCTTTCTTT